This T cell receptor beta chain was found in a study of T cell repertoires in cytomegalovirus infection. TCRdb processed the reads anew with MiXCR; each CDR3 protein has one entry. Of around 750,000 distinct CDR3 sequences in the sample, less than 35% are singletons; the top ten hold around 11%. This clonotype showed up just a few times. Its antigen is undetermined. CDR3 length: 14 residues. From germline, CDR1 is MGHRA and CDR2 YSYEKL. Trimming took 6 bases from V and 1 from J, leaving 11 bases between them. Sequenced here: cultured CD8+ T cells from PBMCs, sampled from culture after CMV antigen stimulation. This clonotype was sampled from a human donor in good health (CMV status not recorded). Some clones in this sample may be carry-over from other donors' samples. The V gene is TRBV4-1, the J gene TRBJ2-3, with D possibly being TRBD1 (6 bases). The CDR3 region has the DNA TGCGCCAGCAGTAACAGGGCGGGCACAGATACGCAGTATTTT. It encodes CASSNRAGTDTQYF.